This T cell receptor beta chain was captured in a study of blood T cells in healthy people across ages (dated by TCRdb to between 2014 and 2017). Background for the entire study: In model experiments, template switching captured roughly one uniquely barcoded TCR beta cDNA molecule for every two T cells. Age-related changes in TCR beta repertoire diversity were measured in the study by deep sequencing normalized with unique cDNA molecular identifiers. The donors were divided into four age groups: young (average around 15 years), middle-aged (under 40), aged (62) and long-lived (roughly 88). To avoid experimental bias, donors of different ages were randomly spread across the sequencing lanes. Two additional independent replicas of 1 million unique cDNA reads from the same blood draw were analyzed for two donors (one aged 18 to 30 and one aged 80 or older). What the study reported, not specific to this receptor: Because profiling used bulk unsorted PBMCs, naive and antigen-experienced compartments could not be compared conclusively. Estimates of total diversity based on one million sequenced T cells were regarded as lower bounds and as underestimates. The CMV infection status of donors was not known, potentially confounding age-related changes in expanded clonotypes. Observed TCR beta diversity correlated strongly with the percentage of naive T cells measured by flow cytometry. The long-lived group showed more naive CD4+ T cells, fewer expanded clones and increased TCR diversity than the aged group, suggesting age selection. Observed TCR beta diversity per million T cells fell roughly linearly with age, and a significant reduction was already apparent by age around 40.

The CDR3, cysteine through phenylalanine, is 13 amino acids long. Only the CDR3 DNA is retained, 39 bases long and in frame from the first base. For this chain, trimming is 6 bases at the V end and 5 bases at the J end, and the number of junction bases without a gene match is 3. Donors were a few dozen systemically healthy Caucasian individuals from Russia aged roughly 6 to 100 years. About 10 milliliters of peripheral blood were drawn from each donor into EDTA-treated Vacutainer tubes. PBMCs were isolated by Ficoll-Paque density-gradient centrifugation, with at least 7 million obtained per sample. Total RNA was extracted from PBMCs with Trizol reagent, with at least 5 micrograms obtained per sample. The percentages of naive CD45RAhigh/CD27high T cells were determined by flow cytometry on a PBMC aliquot from every donor. Library method: 5' RACE. These reads were obtained on an Illumina HiSeq 2500. A second PCR of about 6 to 11 cycles was performed with a sample-barcoded 5' primer and a J-beta primer mix. A unique molecular identifier was introduced onto each TCR beta cDNA molecule by a template-switch 5' adaptor carrying 12 random nucleotides. At least 2.5 million CDR3-containing paired-end reads were obtained from each sample. All of the RNA was converted into first-strand cDNA using the Mint cDNA synthesis kit, with a TRBC-specific oligonucleotide serving as the primer. Following uracil-DNA glycosylase treatment, a first 18-cycle PCR with universal primers M1SS and BC2_uni_R was performed on all cDNA. As for how the authors treated the data: For normalization, 1 million high-quality reads were randomly selected from each sample, with every read carrying a distinct molecular identifier. Instead of being binned into consensus sequences, reads that shared molecular identifiers were thrown out. CDR3 identification, clonotype clustering and error correction used MiTCR with a Q25 quality threshold and the strictest error-elimination algorithm. A nonparametric unseen species model with Euler transformation was used to estimate lower-bound total TCR beta diversity. TCRdb took the public reads, trimmed them with fastp at Q25, ran MiXCR for clone calling and kept in-frame beta chains. Here each entry gathers all rows of one CDR3 protein and keeps the most common genes and DNA. TCRdb's processing, not the study's, gives the V and J calls here. The sample data list about 970,000 distinct CDR3 sequences, and roughly 51% of these were observed just once. The top ten hold about 20% of the sample.

Concerning this clonotype: No cognate antigen has been identified for it. No base-level quality is on record; no much larger clone is a single base apart.

The sequenced sample was blood. The chain uses TRBV12-3 or TRBV12-4 and TRBJ2-1, with 8 middle bases fitting TRBD1. The TCR sequence derives from a woman aged 60-75 years in good health. The CDR3 region: CASSDRGDNEQFF. The DNA is TGTGCCAGCAGCGACAGGGGAGACAATGAGCAGTTCTTC.